This T cell receptor (beta chain) was obtained from a study of blood T cell repertoires in COVID-19. About the study: From T cells, B-cell-depleted T cells, or PBMCs came the material, which was cDNA or gDNA.

This table comes from immunoSEQ multiplex PCR, and its TCRdb copy is limited to in-frame clones, with some not included. The repertoire holds approximately 150,000 clones, with just under 80% as singletons. This clone has more than one count but fewer than ten. CDR1 SNHLY and CDR2 FYNNEI come from the germline V gene. V was clipped by 5 bases and J by 8 bases, with 10 bases between them. The CDR3 is 12 amino acids. The chain couples TRBV2 to TRBJ2-1; D might be TRBD2 (6 bases). The source material was peripheral blood. The TCR comes from a woman in her sixties or seventies with acute or convalescent COVID-19. This chain's CDR3 is CASSRGNDEQFF. CDR3 in DNA: TGTGCCAGCAGTCGGGGGAACGATGAGCAGTTCTTC. Variable domain in full (rest from reference TRBV2 and TRBJ2-1): EPEVTQTPSHQVTQMGQEVILRCVPISNHLYFYWYRQILGQKVEFLVSFYNNEISEKSEIFDDQFSVERPDGSNFTLKIRSTKLEDSAMYFCASSRGNDEQFFGPGTRLTVL.